The clone carrying this T cell receptor (beta chain) was seen repeatedly, ten times or more. Its antigen is as yet unknown. This record comes from a study of T cells in Graves' hyperthyroidism and ophthalmopathy. Study overall: Initial diagnosis, before any treatment, was when peripheral blood was collected. Overall study findings and caveats: Ophthalmopathy was predicted by the model a median of 6.5 months ahead of onset.

Amplified regions were TCR beta CDR3 sequences from RNA transcripts. HTBI primers drove first-round RT-PCR of the TCR CDR3. From the multiplex PCR reads, TCRdb called clonotypes with MiXCR, one entry per CDR3 protein. Of over 400,000 distinct CDR3 sequences in the sample, under 15% were seen once. Fresh peripheral blood, roughly 10 ml of it, supplied the PBMCs. The source material was blood. This clonotype originated in a man aged 18 to 30 with Graves' ophthalmopathy.

CDR3 loop: CASSHGQGLEKLFF. The CDR3 DNA reads as TGTGCCAGCAGCCATGGACAGGGTCTTGAAAAACTGTTTTTT. The chain combines TRBV3-1 with TRBJ1-4, with 8 bases lining up with TRBD1. CDR1 and CDR2 (germline): LGHDT, YNNKEL (reference sequence). CDR3 length equals 14 residues. V shed 3 bases and J 7 bases; nucleotides not matched to a gene: 4.